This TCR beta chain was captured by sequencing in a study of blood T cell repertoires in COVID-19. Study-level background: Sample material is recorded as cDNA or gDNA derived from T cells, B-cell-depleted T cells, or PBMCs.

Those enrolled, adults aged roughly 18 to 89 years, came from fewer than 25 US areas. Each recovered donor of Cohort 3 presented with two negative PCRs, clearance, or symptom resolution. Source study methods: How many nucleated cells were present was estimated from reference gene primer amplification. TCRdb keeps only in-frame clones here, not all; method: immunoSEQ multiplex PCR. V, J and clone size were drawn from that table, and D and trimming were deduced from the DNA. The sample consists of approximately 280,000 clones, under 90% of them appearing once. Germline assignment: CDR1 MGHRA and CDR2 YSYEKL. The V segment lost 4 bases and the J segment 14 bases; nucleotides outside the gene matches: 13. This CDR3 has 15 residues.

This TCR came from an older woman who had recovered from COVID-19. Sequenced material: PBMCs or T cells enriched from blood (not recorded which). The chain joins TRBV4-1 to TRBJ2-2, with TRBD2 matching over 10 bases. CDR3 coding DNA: TGCGCCAGCAGCCGCCAAGCGGGAGGGCCACTGGAACTGTTTTTT. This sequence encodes CASSRQAGGPLELFF.